This T cell receptor beta chain was obtained from a study of T cells expressing NK-cell markers. Study background: Underlying the TCR beta repertoires were sorted CD3+CD56+NKG2C+, CD3+CD56+NKG2C- and CD3+CD56-NKG2C+ T cells. Notes on the study in general: A handful of donors showed these clonotypes also leading the CD3+CD56-NKG2C+ fraction.

Researchers built TCR beta cDNA using 5'RACE template switching with UMIs. TCRdb reanalyzed the 5' RACE reads, giving one entry per CDR3 protein sequence and no DNA. The ten top clones account for roughly a tenth, within a sample of approximately 420,000 distinct CDR3 sequences. As concerns this clonotype: The antigen remains undetermined.

The V gene's germline CDR1 is MNHEY and CDR2 SMNVEV (reference sequence). This CDR3 has 15 residues. This sequence was found in a woman aged 45-65 years in good health. Sequenced sample: blood T cells: a sorted CD56 or NKG2C T cell subset, CD4+ or CD8+ T cells, or bulk PBMC T cells (not recorded which). The rearrangement uses TRBV27 and TRBJ2-5; no DNA is available, so the TRBD2 call from TCRdb remains unchecked. CDR3 sequence reads: CASSGGLRFGETQYF.